This T cell receptor beta chain was documented in a study of cytomegalovirus exposure and HLA in healthy donors. Study at large: Researchers previously reported finding 100 million or so unique TCR beta sequences from roughly 200 million T cells. Study-wide results and caveats: Beyond CMV serostatus, there was no information to go on about immune exposure. The authors enumerated over 150 TCR beta chains as linked to cytomegalovirus.

A multiplex PCR was run with 60 Vbeta primers and 13 Jbeta primers. Using immunoSEQ multiplex PCR, the repertoire was profiled, and TCRdb retains in-frame clones only, with some absent. This specimen shows about 130,000 clones; the ten leading clones hold 1.5% to 2%. To note about this clone: Its specificity is unknown.

With 4 bases clipped from V and 5 bases from J, the junction kept 4 bases outside the gene matches. The CDR3 totals 13 residues. Per germline, CDR1 SGHVS and CDR2 FQNEAQ. The sequencing sample was made of PBMCs. The source is a young man in good health and CMV-seronegative. The chain combines TRBV7-8 with TRBJ1-2, with TRBD1 matching 7 bases. The DNA of the CDR3 is TGTGCCAGCAGCTCCAGGGGGACATATGGCTACACCTTC. This codes for CASSSRGTYGYTF.